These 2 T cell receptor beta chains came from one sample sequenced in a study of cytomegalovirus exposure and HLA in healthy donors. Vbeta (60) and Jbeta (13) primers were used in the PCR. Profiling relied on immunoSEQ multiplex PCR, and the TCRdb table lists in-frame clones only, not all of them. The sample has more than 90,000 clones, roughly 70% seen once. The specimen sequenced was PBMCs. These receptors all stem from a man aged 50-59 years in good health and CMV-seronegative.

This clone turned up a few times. The CDR3 is CASSRTGSYYGYTF. For the CDR3, the DNA is TGTGCCAGCAGCCGCACCGGGAGTTACTATGGCTACACCTTC. The chain has TRBV4-2 and TRBJ1-2; D unclear. Trimming stripped 4 bases from V and 3 bases from J, with 12 bases between. The CDR3 covers 14 residues. Germline-derived CDR1 and CDR2 are LGHNA and YNFKEQ.

The CDR3 sequence is CASSSDSAYEQYV. The CDR3, as DNA: TGTGCCAGCAGCTCTGATAGCGCCTACGAGCAGTACGTC. This chain joins TRBV5-4 and TRBJ2-7; TRBD2 might be the D (5 bases). The CDR3 spans 13 residues. Per the germline V gene, CDR1 is SGHNT and CDR2 is YYREEE (reference sequence). The ends were cut back, 3 bases at V and 2 bases at J, with 9 bases in the middle.